What follows is one T cell receptor (beta chain) and its context. Drawing of peripheral blood yielded approximately 10 milliliters from each donor. These data are taken from a study of blood T cells in healthy people across ages. The CDR3 sequence is 15 residues long. From germline, CDR1 is SGHTA and CDR2 FQGNSA. Trimming took 3 bases from V and 8 from J; bases not matched to a gene: 7. Alongside a J-beta primer mix, a sample-barcoded 5' primer served in a second PCR lasting roughly 7 to 12 cycles. Every cDNA was tagged by a template-switch adaptor with 12 random nucleotides. Each CDR3 protein gets one entry after TCRdb re-called the 5' RACE reads with MiXCR. This table has almost 550,000 distinct CDR3 sequences, 20% to 30% appearing once. These data also featured in a second study, about T cells of mothers and their children. That work states: About 3.1 million TCR beta reads per child versus over 9 million per mother. Biologically related mothers and children overlapped slightly more than unrelated pairs, a non-significant difference.

The gene calls are TRBV7-2 and TRBJ2-1; 10 nucleotides align to TRBD2. The material sequenced was blood. The TCR comes from a boy under 18 in good health. The CDR3 DNA reads TGTGCCAGCAGCTTGGAAGGGACTAGCGCGTATGAGCAGTTCTTC. It codes for CASSLEGTSAYEQFF.